This T cell receptor beta chain stems from a study of cytomegalovirus exposure and HLA in healthy donors. Points on this clone: Its target is unknown.

Broader study findings: Diagnosis of cytomegalovirus status made by the classifier reportedly showed high specificity and sensitivity.

The PCR was carried out with 60 Vbeta primers and 13 Jbeta primers. Measured with immunoSEQ multiplex PCR; TCRdb has only the in-frame clones, and not every one. The data hold roughly 120,000 clones, with over 60% observed a single time. In germline, CDR1 is LNHDA, CDR2 SQIVND (reference sequence). Between the trimmed V and J ends, which lost 6 bases and 9 bases, there was a span of 19 bases. The CDR3 runs to 14 residues. Sequencing used PBMCs. V gene TRBV19 combines with J gene TRBJ2-3; D is perhaps TRBD1 (6 bases). The sequence was collected from a man aged 25 to 40 in good health and CMV-seropositive. The CDR3 region has the DNA TGTGCCAGTAGCACGGGGATTTCTAGGGGGACGCAGTATTTT. This sequence encodes CASSTGISRGTQYF.